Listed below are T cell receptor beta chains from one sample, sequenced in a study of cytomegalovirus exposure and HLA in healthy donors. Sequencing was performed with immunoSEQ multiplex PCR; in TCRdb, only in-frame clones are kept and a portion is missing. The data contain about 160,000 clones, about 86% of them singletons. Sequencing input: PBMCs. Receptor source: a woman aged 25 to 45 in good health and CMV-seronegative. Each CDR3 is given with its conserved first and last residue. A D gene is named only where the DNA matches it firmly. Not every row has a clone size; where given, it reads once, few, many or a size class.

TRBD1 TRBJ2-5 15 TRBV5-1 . CASSSQPDRGETQYF TGCGCCAGCAGCTCACAACCGGACAGGGGAGAGACCCAGTACTTC
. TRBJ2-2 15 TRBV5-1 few CASSLDSANTGELFF TGCGCCAGCAGCTTGGACAGTGCGAACACCGGGGAGCTGTTTTTT
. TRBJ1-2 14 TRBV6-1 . CASSEAGEGYGYTF TGTGCCAGCAGTGAAGCAGGGGAAGGGTATGGCTACACCTTC
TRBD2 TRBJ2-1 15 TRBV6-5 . CASSYSTSGAGEQFF TGTGCCAGCAGTTACTCGACTAGCGGGGCAGGAGAGCAGTTCTTC
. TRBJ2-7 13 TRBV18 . CASSRQDFYEQYF TGTGCCAGCTCACGACAGGATTTCTACGAGCAGTACTTC
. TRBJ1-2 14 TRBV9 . CASSVGSGSYGYTF TGTGCCAGCAGCGTAGGCAGTGGAAGCTATGGCTACACCTTC
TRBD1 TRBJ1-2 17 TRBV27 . CASSLSPGQGLPYGYTF TGTGCCAGCAGTCTTTCCCCCGGACAGGGGCTTCCCTATGGCTACACCTTC
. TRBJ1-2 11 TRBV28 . CASSTLYGYTF TGTGCCAGCAGCACGCTCTATGGCTACACCTTC
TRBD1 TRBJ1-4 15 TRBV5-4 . CASSIGGTGSEKLFF TGTGCCAGCAGCATAGGGGGGACAGGGTCGGAAAAACTGTTTTTT
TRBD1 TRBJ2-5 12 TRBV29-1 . CSVSTGEETQYF TGCAGCGTTTCGACAGGGGAAGAGACCCAGTACTTC
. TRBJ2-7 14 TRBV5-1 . CASSLLDAAYEQYF TGCGCCAGCAGCTTGTTGGACGCCGCCTACGAGCAGTACTTC
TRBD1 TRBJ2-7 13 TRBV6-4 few CASSAAGGGEQYF TGTGCCAGCAGTGCTGCAGGGGGCGGCGAGCAGTACTTC
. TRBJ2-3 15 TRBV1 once CTSSQEEDHTDTQYF TGCACCAGCAGCCAAGAGGAGGACCACACAGATACGCAGTATTTT
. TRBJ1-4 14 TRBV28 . CASTPGGLDEKLFF TGTGCCAGCACCCCCGGGGGGTTGGATGAAAAACTGTTTTTT
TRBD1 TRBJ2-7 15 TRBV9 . CASSDGTGYTYEQYF TGTGCCAGCAGCGATGGGACAGGCTATACCTACGAGCAGTACTTC
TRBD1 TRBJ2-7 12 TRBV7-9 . CASSLEGDREYF TGTGCCAGCAGCTTAGAGGGGGACAGAGAGTACTTC
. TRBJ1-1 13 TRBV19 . CASSIQGGTEAFF TGTGCCAGTAGTATCCAGGGCGGGACTGAAGCTTTCTTT
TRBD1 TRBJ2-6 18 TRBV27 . CASISPGTGFSGANVLTF TGTGCCAGCATCTCCCCCGGGACAGGATTCTCTGGGGCCAACGTCCTGACTTTC
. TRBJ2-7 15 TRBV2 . CASSDSGVSQYEQYF TGTGCCAGCAGTGATTCGGGGGTCTCCCAATACGAGCAGTACTTC
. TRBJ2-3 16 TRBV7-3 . CASSPGAGRITDTQYF TGTGCCAGCAGCCCAGGGGCAGGGAGGATTACAGATACGCAGTATTTT
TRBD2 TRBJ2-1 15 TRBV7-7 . CASSLSAGGHNEQFF TGTGCTAGCAGCTTATCAGCGGGGGGCCACAATGAGCAGTTCTTC
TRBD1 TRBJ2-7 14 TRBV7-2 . CASSLVDRGYEQYF TGTGCCAGCAGCTTAGTGGACAGGGGCTACGAGCAGTACTTC
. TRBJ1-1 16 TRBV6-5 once CASSSLSEGMNTEAFF TGTGCCAGCAGTTCCCTATCCGAGGGGATGAACACTGAAGCTTTCTTT
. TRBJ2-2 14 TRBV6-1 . CASSSPRKTGELFF TGTGCCAGCAGTTCCCCGAGAAAAACCGGGGAGCTGTTTTTT
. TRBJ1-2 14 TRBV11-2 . CASTLGPGIGGYTF TGTGCCAGCACCTTAGGTCCGGGGATTGGTGGCTACACCTTC
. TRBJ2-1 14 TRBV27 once CASSRTGTGNEQFF TGTGCCAGCAGCCGCACAGGAACTGGCAATGAGCAGTTCTTC